This T cell receptor (beta chain) was retrieved from a study of beta chain features in type 1 diabetes. At the level of the study: Healthy donors and patients had similar age, gender and cell yields.

Study findings and constraints: Shortening of TCRB CDR3s, moderate but significant, appeared in all four CD4+ subsets of Type 1 diabetes patients. Fewer junction insertions and more nucleotide deletions appeared in type 1 diabetes patients. The analysis here could not establish whether HLA type shapes TCRB rearrangement.

Of the isolated RNA, all was reverse transcribed, and so the sequenced material was expressed TCRB transcripts. This table comes from immunoSEQ multiplex PCR, and its TCRdb copy is limited to in-frame clones, with some not included. The profile shows around 710,000 clones, around 12% of them singletons. A note on this clone: The antigen is undetermined.

The V gene's germline CDR1 is SGHNT and CDR2 YENEEA. This CDR3 contains 14 residues. V dropped 0 bases and J dropped 10 bases, with 10 bases sitting between them. One heparinised draw, averaging about 110 mL, was taken per donor. The clonotype was recovered from a man aged 25-45 years with type 1 diabetes. Sequenced sample: naive CD4+ T cells from blood. V gene TRBV11-3 combines with J gene TRBJ1-6; weak D call: TRBD1 (6 bases). The CDR3 nucleotides are TGTGCCAGCAGCTTAGACAGGGGTGACTCACCCCTCCACTTT. Its translation is CASSLDRGDSPLHF.